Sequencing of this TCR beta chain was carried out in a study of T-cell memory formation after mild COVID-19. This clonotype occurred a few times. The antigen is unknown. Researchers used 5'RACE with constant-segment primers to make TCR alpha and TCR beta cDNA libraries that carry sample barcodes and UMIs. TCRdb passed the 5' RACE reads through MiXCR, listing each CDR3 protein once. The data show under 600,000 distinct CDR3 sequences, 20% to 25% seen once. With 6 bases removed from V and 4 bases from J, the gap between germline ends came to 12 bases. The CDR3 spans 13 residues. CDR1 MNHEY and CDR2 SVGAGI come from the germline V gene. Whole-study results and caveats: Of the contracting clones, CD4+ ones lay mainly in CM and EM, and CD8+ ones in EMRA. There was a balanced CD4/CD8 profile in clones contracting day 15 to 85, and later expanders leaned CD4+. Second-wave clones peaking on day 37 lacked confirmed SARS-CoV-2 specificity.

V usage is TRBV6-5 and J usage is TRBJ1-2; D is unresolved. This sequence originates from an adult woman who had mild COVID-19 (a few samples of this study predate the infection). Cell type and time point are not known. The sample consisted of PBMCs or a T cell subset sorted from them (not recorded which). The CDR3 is CASRIGSGYGYTF. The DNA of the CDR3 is TGTGCCAGCAGAATAGGGTCTGGCTATGGCTACACCTTC.